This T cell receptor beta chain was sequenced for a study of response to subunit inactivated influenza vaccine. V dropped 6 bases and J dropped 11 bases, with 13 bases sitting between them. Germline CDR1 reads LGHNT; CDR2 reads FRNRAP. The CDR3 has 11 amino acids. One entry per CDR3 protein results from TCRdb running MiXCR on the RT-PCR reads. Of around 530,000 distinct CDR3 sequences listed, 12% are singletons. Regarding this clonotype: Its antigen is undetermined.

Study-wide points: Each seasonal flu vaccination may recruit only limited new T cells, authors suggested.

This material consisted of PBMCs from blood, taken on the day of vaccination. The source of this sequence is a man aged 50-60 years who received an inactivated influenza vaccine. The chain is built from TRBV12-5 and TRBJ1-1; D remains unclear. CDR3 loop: CASGSGGGAFF. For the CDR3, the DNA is TGTGCTAGTGGGTCTGGCGGCGGCGCTTTCTTT.